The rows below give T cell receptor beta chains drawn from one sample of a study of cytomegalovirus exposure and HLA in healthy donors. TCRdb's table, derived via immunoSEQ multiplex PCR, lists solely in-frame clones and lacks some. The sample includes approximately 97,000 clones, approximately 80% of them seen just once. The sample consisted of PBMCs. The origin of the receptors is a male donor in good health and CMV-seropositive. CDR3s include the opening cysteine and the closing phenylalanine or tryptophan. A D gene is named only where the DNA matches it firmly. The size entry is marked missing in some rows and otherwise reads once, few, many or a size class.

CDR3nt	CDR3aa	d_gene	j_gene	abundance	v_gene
TGTGCCAGCCAACAGGGGGGTCGCACAGATACGCAGTATTTT	CASQQGGRTDTQYF	TRBD1	TRBJ2-3	.	TRBV28
TGTGCCAGCAGCTTACCCATAGGGACTAGCGGGAGGGCCACAGATACGCAGTATTTT	CASSLPIGTSGRATDTQYF	TRBD2	TRBJ2-3	.	TRBV7-2
TGTGCCAGCAGAAGCCGGGAGACTAATGAAAAACTGTTTTTT	CASRSRETNEKLFF	.	TRBJ1-4	.	TRBV5-8
TGCGCCAGCAGCTTAACCCCTCAGGGACTCCGCTCCTACAATGAGCAGTTCTTC	CASSLTPQGLRSYNEQFF	.	TRBJ2-1	.	TRBV5-1
TGTGCCAGCAGCCAAGTCCGAGCGGGAATCTCCTACAATGAGCAGTTCTTC	CASSQVRAGISYNEQFF	TRBD2	TRBJ2-1	.	TRBV14
TGTGCCAGCACCCCCGGACAGGCCTACGAGCAGTACTTC	CASTPGQAYEQYF	TRBD1	TRBJ2-7	once	TRBV5-4
TGTTCCAGCAGCTTTGGTGTTCGTAGCGGGAGGGCCGCTGAGACCCAGTACTTC	CSSSFGVRSGRAAETQYF	TRBD2	TRBJ2-5	few	TRBV7-9
TGTGCCAGCAGCGCGGTCTACACAGATACGCAGTATTTT	CASSAVYTDTQYF	.	TRBJ2-3	.	TRBV7-2
TGTGCCAGCAGTGGACTAGCGGGAGGGAGCAATGAGCAGTTCTTC	CASSGLAGGSNEQFF	TRBD2	TRBJ2-1	.	TRBV6-4
TGTGCCAGCAGCCCGTCCGCATCTAGCTACGAGCAGTACTTC	CASSPSASSYEQYF	.	TRBJ2-7	.	TRBV7-3
TGTGCCAGCAGCAGGGGGACAGCTGAAAAACTGTTTTTT	CASSRGTAEKLFF	TRBD1	TRBJ1-4	.	TRBV5-6
TGTGCCAGCTCACCCCCTAGTCGGCAGTCCGGCGTGGATACGCAGTATTTT	CASSPPSRQSGVDTQYF	.	TRBJ2-3	.	TRBV18
TGTGCCAGCAGCCCAGCGGGGAGGTCAACAGATACGCAGTATTTT	CASSPAGRSTDTQYF	TRBD2	TRBJ2-3	.	TRBV9
TGTGCCAGCAGCTTAGGAGGCGGGACAGCTTCCTACAATGAGCAGTTCTTC	CASSLGGGTASYNEQFF	.	TRBJ2-1	.	TRBV7-8
TGTGCCAGCAGCCCAGAAGGGGTTTACAATGAGCAGTTCTTC	CASSPEGVYNEQFF	.	TRBJ2-1	few	TRBV7-8
TGTGCCAGCAGCTTTACCGAAGCGGGAGGGGGAGAGACCCAGTACTTC	CASSFTEAGGGETQYF	TRBD2	TRBJ2-5	.	TRBV28
TGTGCCAGCAGTCCCCCCCCAGGCTACGAGCAGTACTTC	CASSPPPGYEQYF	.	TRBJ2-7	.	TRBV27
TGTGCCAGCAGTCCAGGGGGCCTAGCCAAAAACATTCAGTACTTC	CASSPGGLAKNIQYF	TRBD1	TRBJ2-4	.	TRBV2
TGTGCCAGCAGCCCCCGGGGGAGCGGGAGTATGAATGAGCAGTTCTTC	CASSPRGSGSMNEQFF	TRBD2	TRBJ2-1	few	TRBV7-3
TGTGCCAGTAGTATAAGGGCCCACGGGGACACTGAAGCTTTCTTT	CASSIRAHGDTEAFF	.	TRBJ1-1	medium-sized	TRBV19
TGTGCCAGCAGCTTGTGGGCTACAAGCGAGCAGTACTTC	CASSLWATSEQYF	.	TRBJ2-7	.	TRBV5-4
TGTGCCAGCGGCCCCGTGGGGGCCAACGTCCTGACTTTC	CASGPVGANVLTF	.	TRBJ2-6	once	TRBV27
TGTGCCAGCAGCGCACCACCCGGGGACTATGGCTACACCTTC	CASSAPPGDYGYTF	.	TRBJ1-2	.	TRBV7-2
TGTGCCAGCAGAGGGGACAGCTTTACGGGGTTGGGCTACACCTTC	CASRGDSFTGLGYTF	TRBD1	TRBJ1-2	.	TRBV2
TGTGCCAGCAGCATGACAGGGAAAGGCACCGGGGAGCTGTTTTTT	CASSMTGKGTGELFF	TRBD1	TRBJ2-2	.	TRBV4-2
TGTGCCAGCAGCTCTCCAGAGCGGCGGATCACAGATACGCAGTATTTT	CASSSPERRITDTQYF	.	TRBJ2-3	.	TRBV7-2
TGTGCCAGCAGCCCCGGGATGACCGATACGCAGTATTTT	CASSPGMTDTQYF	.	TRBJ2-3	.	TRBV28
TGTGCCAGCAGCCCGCGTGAGGGCCTGAGAGATACGCAGTATTTT	CASSPREGLRDTQYF	.	TRBJ2-3	once	TRBV7-2
TGTGCCAGCAGCTACCAGACACTAGACTTC	CASSYQTLDF	.	TRBJ1-2	.	TRBV11-2
TGTGCCAGCAGGGCGGGGGGTTTCACCGGGGAGCTGTTTTTT	CASRAGGFTGELFF	TRBD2	TRBJ2-2	once	TRBV28
TGTGCCAGTAGTATAGTAGCGGGGGGAGATACGCAGTATTTT	CASSIVAGGDTQYF	TRBD2	TRBJ2-3	few	TRBV19
TGTGCCAGCAGTAGGGGGCGCAGGCAGACCCAGTACTTC	CASSRGRRQTQYF	TRBD1	TRBJ2-5	.	TRBV6-5
TGTGCCAGCAGTCCGTCGACAGGACGGAGGCCCCAGCATTTT	CASSPSTGRRPQHF	.	TRBJ1-5	.	TRBV27
TGTGCCAGCAGCTTTAGACTAGCGGGGGGCAATGAGCAGTTCTTC	CASSFRLAGGNEQFF	TRBD2	TRBJ2-1	.	TRBV7-8
TGTGCCACCAGCAGATCCCCGGGACAGAGCACAGATACGCAGTATTTT	CATSRSPGQSTDTQYF	TRBD1	TRBJ2-3	.	TRBV15
TGTGCCAGCAGCGCCAGACAGGGGCTGGAGACCCAGTACTTC	CASSARQGLETQYF	TRBD1	TRBJ2-5	.	TRBV9
TGTGCCAGCTCACCCCGGGACAGGGATCTACGGGAGCAGTACTTC	CASSPRDRDLREQYF	TRBD1	TRBJ2-7	.	TRBV18
TGTGCCACCAGCACCGGGACAGGGACCTACGAGCAGTACTTC	CATSTGTGTYEQYF	TRBD1	TRBJ2-7	.	TRBV15
TGTGCCAGCAACTCACCAGGGAATGAATACTTC	CASNSPGNEYF	.	TRBJ2-7	few	TRBV5-6
TGTGCCAGCAGCCAAGACAACTCTGGGGCCAACGTCCTGACTTTC	CASSQDNSGANVLTF	.	TRBJ2-6	few	TRBV4-2
TGTGCCAGTAGTCGACAGGGGGCCGGGACTGAAGCTTTCTTT	CASSRQGAGTEAFF	TRBD1	TRBJ1-1	.	TRBV19
TGTGCCAGCAGCTACGCGAATGCTCAAGAGACCCAGTACTTC	CASSYANAQETQYF	.	TRBJ2-5	once	TRBV7-9
TGTGCCAGCAGAACAATGACAGGGTACAATGAGCAGTTCTTC	CASRTMTGYNEQFF	TRBD1	TRBJ2-1	.	TRBV7-2
TGTGCCAGCAGCTTAACTAGCGGAGGGGCCGGGGAGCTGTTTTTT	CASSLTSGGAGELFF	TRBD2	TRBJ2-2	.	TRBV7-2